These 9 T cell receptor beta chains came from one sample sequenced in a study of a mutant IDH1 vaccine in newly diagnosed glioma. The method was immunoSEQ multiplex PCR; TCRdb's version includes in-frame clones alone and lacks a portion of them. Of roughly 30,000 clones listed, around 90% are singletons. Their specific antigens are unknown. This sample's time point: week 5, during vaccination. Doses consisted of 300 ug of mutant IDH1 20-mer peptide each, paired with topical imiquimod. Material: peripheral blood mononuclear cells (PBMCs), obtained from a glioma patient whose treatment included an IDH1 peptide vaccine. The receptor set was obtained from a woman in her forties with glioma. Some clones in this sample may be carry-over from other donors' samples.

The rearrangement joins TRBV9 to TRBJ2-5, with 10 bases that match TRBD2. The CDR3 extends over 14 amino acids. J was trimmed by 3 bases and V by 2 bases; bases with no gene match: 1. The germline V gene has CDR1 SGDLS and CDR2 YYNGEE. In DNA, the CDR3 is TGTGCCAGCAGCGTGAGCGGGAGGGAAGAGACCCAGTACTTC. Its protein product is CASSVSGREETQYF.

The chain recombines TRBV7-9 with TRBJ2-5; 9 bases are shared with TRBD1. The V gene end was trimmed by 4 bases and the J gene end by 2 bases; junction bases not matched to a gene: 2. CDR3 length: 14 residues. CDR1 SEHNR and CDR2 FQNEAQ come from the germline V gene (reference sequence). The CDR3: CASSWGTGQETQYF. The CDR3 nucleotides are TGTGCCAGCAGCTGGGGGACAGGGCAAGAGACCCAGTACTTC.

This chain connects TRBV19 to TRBJ2-5, with 7 positions matching TRBD2. The trim removed 10 bases at V and 5 bases at J, leaving 10 bases unmatched. The CDR3 loop spans 13 amino acids. Germline CDR1 and CDR2: LNHDA and SQIVND (reference sequence). CDR3 protein: CATTESGTETQYF. As DNA, the CDR3 is TGTGCCACCACAGAGAGCGGGACGGAGACCCAGTACTTC.

The V call is TRBV7-8, the J call TRBJ1-3, with D possibly TRBD1 on 5 matching bases. Trimming cost V 1 base and J 0 bases, with 7 bases left between them. CDR1 is SGHVS, CDR2 FQNEAQ, per germline. This CDR3 spans 15 amino acids. The CDR3 sequence: CASSLVQGSGNTIYF. In nucleotides, the CDR3 is TGTGCCAGCAGCTTAGTGCAGGGCTCTGGAAACACCATATATTTT.

The chain carries TRBV6-5 and TRBJ2-3, with 8 nucleotides matching TRBD1. The CDR3 runs to 15 residues. Trimming removed 6 bases from V and 4 bases from J; junction bases left unmatched: 9. CDR1 is MNHEY and CDR2 is SVGAGI in the germline V gene. This CDR3 is CASSRGQSSSDTQYF. CDR3 in DNA: TGTGCCAGCAGCAGGGGGCAGTCGTCGTCAGATACGCAGTATTTT.

The genes are TRBV29-1 and TRBJ2-1; 10 bases fit TRBD1. Germline CDR1 is SQVTM and CDR2 is ANQGSEA. This CDR3 comprises 14 residues. The ends lost 0 bases at V and 8 bases at J; junction bases unmatched: 4. The CDR3 is CSVEEDRGADEQFF. CDR3 DNA sequence: TGCAGCGTTGAAGAGGACAGGGGGGCGGATGAGCAGTTCTTC.

The genes are TRBV4-1 and TRBJ1-1; D is perhaps TRBD1 (5 bases). The V and J ends lost 1 base and 3 bases respectively, with 18 bases between them. This CDR3 has 17 residues. Germline CDR1 is MGHRA and CDR2 is YSYEKL. As DNA, the CDR3 is TGCGCCAGCAGCCAAGTTGGACAAAGTAGTCGGGACACTGAAGCTTTCTTT. Encoded protein: CASSQVGQSSRDTEAFF.

This sequence joins TRBV28 and TRBJ2-7, with D unclear. V dropped 4 bases and J dropped 1 base, with 5 bases sitting between them. Germline V gene lookup returns CDR1 MDHEN and CDR2 SYDVKM. The CDR3 is 12 residues long. CDR3 sequence reads: CASSYSSYEQYF. In DNA, the CDR3 is TGTGCCAGCAGTTATAGTTCCTACGAGCAGTACTTC.

The V call is TRBV28, the J call TRBJ1-1, with D perhaps matching TRBD1 (6 bases). Trimming removed 1 base at V and 1 base at J, with 10 bases between. The CDR3 runs 15 residues. Germline values: CDR1 MDHEN, CDR2 SYDVKM. This CDR3 reads CASSLFAGANTEAFF. CDR3 DNA sequence: TGTGCCAGCAGTTTATTTGCAGGGGCGAACACTGAAGCTTTCTTT. Complete variable domain (other parts from reference TRBV28 and TRBJ1-1): DVKVTQSSRYLVKRTGEKVFLECVQDMDHENMFWYRQDPGLGLRLIYFSYDVKMKEKGDIPEGYSVSREKKERFSLILESASTNQTSMYLCASSLFAGANTEAFFGQGTRLTVV.